This T cell receptor (beta chain) originates from a study of identifying expanded T cells in peripheral blood. The table lists this clone with a count of one. Produced via immunoSEQ multiplex PCR; TCRdb's table is partial and in-frame only. The top ten clones hold under 6.5% of a sample with about 94,000 clones, approximately 85% of them seen once. Per germline, CDR1 GTSNPN and CDR2 SVGIG (reference sequence). V was cut by 2 bases and J by 3 bases, with 11 bases left in between. The CDR3 has 13 amino acids. The receptor was isolated from a person aged 18 to 70 in good health. Sequenced material: blood. This chain connects TRBV30 to TRBJ2-7, with a possible D match to TRBD1 (6 bases). CDR3 DNA sequence: TGTGCCTGGAGTTTAGGGGGAAGCTACGAGCAGTACTTC. Its protein product is CAWSLGGSYEQYF.